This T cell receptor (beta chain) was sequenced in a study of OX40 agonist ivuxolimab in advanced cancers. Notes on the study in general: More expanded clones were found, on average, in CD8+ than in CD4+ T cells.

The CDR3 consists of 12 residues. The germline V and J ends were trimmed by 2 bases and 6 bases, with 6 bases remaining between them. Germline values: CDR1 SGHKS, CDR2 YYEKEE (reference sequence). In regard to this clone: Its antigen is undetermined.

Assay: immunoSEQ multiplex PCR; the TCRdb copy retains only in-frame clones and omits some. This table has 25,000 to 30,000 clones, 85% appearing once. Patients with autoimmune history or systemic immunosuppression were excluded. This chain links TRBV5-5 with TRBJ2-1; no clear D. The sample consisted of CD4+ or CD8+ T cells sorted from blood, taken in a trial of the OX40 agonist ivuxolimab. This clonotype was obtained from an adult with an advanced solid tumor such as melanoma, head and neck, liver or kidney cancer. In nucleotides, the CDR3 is TGTGCCAGCAGCTTAGACGGCAATGAGCAGTTCTTC. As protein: CASSLDGNEQFF.